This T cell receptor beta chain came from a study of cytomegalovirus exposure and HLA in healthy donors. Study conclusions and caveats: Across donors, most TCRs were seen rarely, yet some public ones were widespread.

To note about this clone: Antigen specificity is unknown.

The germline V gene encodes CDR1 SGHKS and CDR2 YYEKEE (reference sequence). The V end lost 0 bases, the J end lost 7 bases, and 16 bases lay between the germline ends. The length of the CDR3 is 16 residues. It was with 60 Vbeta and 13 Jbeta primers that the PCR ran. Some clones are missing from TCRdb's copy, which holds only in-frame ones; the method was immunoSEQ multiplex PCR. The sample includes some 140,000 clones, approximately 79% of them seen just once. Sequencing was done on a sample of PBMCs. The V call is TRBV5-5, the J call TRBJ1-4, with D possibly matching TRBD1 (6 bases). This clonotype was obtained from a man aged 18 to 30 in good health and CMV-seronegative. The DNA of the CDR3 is TGTGCCAGCAGCTTGGGGGACGGGGGGCGAAGTGAAAAACTGTTTTTT. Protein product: CASSLGDGGRSEKLFF.